This entry lists 24 T cell receptor beta chains sequenced from one sample in a study of T cell responses to AZD1222 COVID-19 vaccine (dated by TCRdb to about 2021). The receptor library was made with the immunoSEQ multiplex PCR assay. TCRdb mirrors the immuneACCESS table, restricted to in-frame sequences. Some clones are absent from its copies; in checked studies, under half trace to an unresolved V gene, and the reason for the others is unknown. The sample table records around 140,000 clones; almost 95% of these occur just once. The ten largest clones capture around 10% of the sample. The intended sense of this specimen's time point label: about 28 days (+/-7) after the second vaccine dose. Sequencing was performed on peripheral blood, taken 28 days after the second AZD1222 dose. The origin of the receptors is an adult who received the AZD1222 COVID-19 vaccine.

The V gene is TRBV10-3, the J gene TRBJ2-1; 13 positions match TRBD2. The V and J ends lost 6 bases and 8 bases, in that order; junction bases with no gene match: 10. CDR1 is ENHRY and CDR2 is SYGVKD in the germline V gene. CDR3 length equals 16 residues. The CDR3 region has the DNA TGTGCCATCAGAAAGACTAGCGGGAGGATGTCAGATGAGCAGTTCTTC. It encodes CAIRKTSGRMSDEQFF.

This clone has just one count. The chain combines TRBV7-8 with TRBJ1-1; TRBD1 might be the D (5 bases). V was cut by 2 bases and J by 1 base, with 20 bases left in between. The germline gives CDR1 SGHVS, CDR2 FQNEAQ. The CDR3 has 18 amino acids. This CDR3 is CASSLPSAGGTPNTEAFF. As DNA, the CDR3 is TGTGCCAGCAGCTTACCCTCGGCGGGGGGGACCCCGAACACTGAAGCTTTCTTT.

Only one count was recorded for this clone. The rearrangement joins TRBV5-6 to TRBJ2-1, with no clear D. CDR3 length: 11 residues. Germline CDR1 SGHDT, CDR2 YYEEEE. Trimming removed 1 base from V and 8 bases from J, with 4 bases in between. Written as DNA, the CDR3 is TGTGCCAGCAGCTTGTCCTATGAGCAGTTCTTC. Protein product: CASSLSYEQFF.

This chain connects TRBV7-2 to TRBJ1-3, with D tentatively TRBD1 (5 bases). The CDR3 extends over 14 amino acids. Germline CDR1 is SGHTA and CDR2 is FQGNSA. The V and J ends lost 4 bases and 4 bases respectively, with 11 bases between them. DNA of the CDR3: TGTGCCAGCAGCTCCCATTCAGGGGGAAACACCATATATTTT. This encodes CASSSHSGGNTIYF.

The chain links TRBV19 to TRBJ1-2; a weak D match, TRBD1 (6 bases). CDR3 length: 14 amino acids. The germline gives CDR1 LNHDA, CDR2 SQIVND (reference sequence). V lost 7 bases, J lost 7 bases, and 19 bases lay in between. CDR3 nucleotides: TGTGCCAGTAAACGAGGGGGGCAGGATCGTGGCTACACCTTC. It yields the protein CASKRGGQDRGYTF.

This sequence joins TRBV5-8 and TRBJ2-3, with 10 bases aligning to TRBD2. The ends lost 0 bases at V and 3 bases at J; junction bases unmatched: 7. Germline CDR1 reads SGHTS; CDR2 reads YDEGEE. The CDR3 extends over 17 amino acids. The chain's CDR3 is CASSLGLAGVVTDTQYF. The CDR3 bases are TGTGCCAGCAGCTTGGGCCTAGCGGGAGTAGTGACAGATACGCAGTATTTT.

This chain uses TRBV27 with TRBJ1-1; a weak D match, TRBD1 (6 bases). The germline V gene has CDR1 MNHEY and CDR2 SMNVEV (reference sequence). The CDR3 is 17 residues long. The germline V and J ends were trimmed by 1 base and 0 bases, with 15 bases remaining between them. CDR3 in amino acids: CASSLLVPGHLNTEAFF. The CDR3 DNA reads TGTGCCAGCAGTTTATTAGTTCCGGGACACTTGAACACTGAAGCTTTCTTT.

The V gene is TRBV28, the J gene TRBJ1-2; 7 nucleotides match TRBD1. J gave up 1 base and V 4 bases, and 6 bases lay outside the gene matches. The CDR3 contains 15 residues. Germline values: CDR1 MDHEN, CDR2 SYDVKM. The CDR3 is CASSSRTGFNYGYTF. The CDR3 DNA reads as TGTGCCAGCAGTTCCCGGACAGGCTTTAACTATGGCTACACCTTC.

The chain is built from TRBV6-5 and TRBJ2-7; TRBD1 is a possible D gene (6 bases). CDR1 and CDR2 (germline): MNHEY, SVGAGI. V was clipped by 7 bases and J by 4 bases, with 14 bases between them. The CDR3 has 13 amino acids. Here the CDR3 reads CASMGQGLYEQYF. As DNA, the CDR3 is TGTGCCAGCATGGGGCAGGGGCTTTACGAGCAGTACTTC.

The V gene is TRBV6-2 or TRBV6-3, the J gene TRBJ2-5; D remains ambiguous. Germline-derived CDR1 and CDR2 are MNHEY and SVGEGT. The CDR3 loop spans 16 amino acids. The V gene lost 2 bases and the J gene lost 5 bases, with 18 bases spanning the gap. Written as DNA, the CDR3 is TGTGCCAGCAGTTACGAGGCCAGCCTTGTGTTCGAGACCCAGTACTTC. Its protein product is CASSYEASLVFETQYF.

This rearrangement joins TRBV3-1 (or the pseudogene TRBV3-2) to TRBJ2-6; D not certain. CDR3 size: 15 residues. Deletions cut 2 bases from V and 0 bases from J, with 5 bases between. Germline values: CDR1 LGHDT, CDR2 YNNKEL (reference sequence). The CDR3 region is CASSQNPSGANVLTF. In DNA, the CDR3 is TGTGCCAGCAGCCAAAATCCCTCTGGGGCCAACGTCCTGACTTTC.

J is TRBJ1-2 and V is TRBV6-5, with a possible D match to TRBD1 (6 bases). Trimming pared 2 bases from V and 4 bases from J, leaving 14 bases between. This CDR3 is 15 amino acids long. Germline V gene lookup returns CDR1 MNHEY and CDR2 SVGAGI. The CDR3 loop is CASSYGQGKVYGYTF. The CDR3 nucleotides are TGTGCCAGCAGTTACGGGCAGGGGAAGGTCTATGGCTACACCTTC.

The chain links TRBV27 to TRBJ2-7; tentative D call: TRBD2 (5 bases). Per germline, CDR1 MNHEY and CDR2 SMNVEV (reference sequence). Trimming shortened V by 6 bases and J by 7 bases, and 16 bases separated the two germline ends. CDR3 length equals 13 residues. The CDR3 nucleotides read TGTGCCAGCAGCCCCAGAGGGTCGGGTGAGCAGTACGTC. This encodes CASSPRGSGEQYV.

The chain has TRBV18 and TRBJ2-2, with D unclear. CDR1 is KGHSH and CDR2 is LQKENI in the germline V gene. There are 14 residues in the CDR3. V lost 1 base, J lost 8 bases, and 11 bases lay in between. The CDR3 loop is CASSPQTVRGELFF. For the CDR3, the DNA is TGTGCCAGCTCACCACAGACCGTTCGGGGGGAGCTGTTTTTT. Filled out from reference TRBV18 and TRBJ2-2, the complete variable domain reads NAGVMQNPRHLVRRRGQEARLRCSPMKGHSHVYWYRQLPEEGLKFMVYLQKENIIDESGMPKERFSAEFPKEGPSILRIQQVVRGDSAAYFCASSPQTVRGELFFGEGSRLTVL.

This clone was detected a few times. V is TRBV6-2 or TRBV6-3 and J is TRBJ2-7, with D unclear. The CDR3 extends over 13 amino acids. The germline V gene encodes CDR1 MNHEY and CDR2 SVGEGT. CDR3 bases: TGTGCCAGCAGCCGACATACAGACGGATCCTGGAGCGTC. As protein: CASSRHTDGSWSV.

The rearrangement joins TRBV9 to TRBJ1-2; D remains ambiguous. The CDR3 has 12 amino acids. Trimming removed 0 bases at V and 13 bases at J, with 13 bases between. Germline CDR1 reads SGDLS; CDR2 reads YYNGEE. The CDR3 here is CASSVGSHGPTF. CDR3 bases: TGTGCCAGCAGCGTAGGGAGTCATGGTCCCACCTTC.

V usage is TRBV30 and J usage is TRBJ1-1; no firm D call. The V and J ends lost 0 bases and 1 base respectively, with 12 bases between them. This CDR3 is built from 15 residues. The germline V gene has CDR1 GTSNPN and CDR2 SVGIG (reference sequence). CDR3 nucleotide sequence: TGTGCCTGGAGTGTACTAAATGGGCAGAACACTGAAGCTTTCTTT. Residues: CAWSVLNGQNTEAFF. Full variable domain (outside the CDR3, taken from reference TRBV30 and TRBJ1-1): SQTIHQWPATLVQPVGSPLSLECTVEGTSNPNLYWYRQAAGRGLQLLFYSVGIGQISSEVPQNLSASRPQDRQFILSSKKLLLSDSGFYLCAWSVLNGQNTEAFFGQGTRLTVV.

The chain couples TRBV6-5 to TRBJ2-1; TRBD1 matches 11 bases. The CDR3 sequence is 14 residues long. The ends lost 6 bases at V and 6 bases at J; junction bases unmatched: 4. The V gene's germline CDR1 is MNHEY and CDR2 SVGAGI. This CDR3 reads CASRAGTGGNEQFF. The CDR3 nucleotides read TGTGCCAGCAGGGCCGGGACAGGGGGCAATGAGCAGTTCTTC.

The rearrangement links TRBV9 to TRBJ1-2; D is uncertain. The CDR3 spans 13 residues. CDR1 SGDLS and CDR2 YYNGEE come from the germline V gene. Trimming pared 3 bases from V and 8 bases from J, leaving 14 bases between. The CDR3 loop reads CASSGTAAWGYTF. The CDR3 nucleotides are TGTGCCAGCAGCGGGACCGCAGCCTGGGGCTACACCTTC.

CDR3 nucleotide sequence: TGTGCCTGGAGTGTAAGGACGAACACTGAAGCTTTCTTT. Protein: CAWSVRTNTEAFF. The chain is built from TRBV30 and TRBJ1-1; D is unclear. The CDR3 loop spans 13 amino acids. Germline CDR1 reads GTSNPN; CDR2 reads SVGIG (reference sequence). V lost 0 bases, J lost 1 base, and 6 bases lay in between.

The rearrangement uses TRBV5-8 and TRBJ1-6, with 7 nucleotides matching TRBD1. Trimming cost V 4 bases and J 0 bases; bases outside gene matches: 4. Per the germline V gene, CDR1 is SGHTS and CDR2 is YDEGEE. The CDR3 is made up of 16 amino acids. This CDR3 reads CASSPTGVSYNSPLHF. The CDR3 nucleotides read TGTGCCAGCAGCCCAACAGGGGTCTCCTATAATTCACCCCTCCACTTT. The full variable domain, in which reference TRBV5-8 and TRBJ1-6 provide the parts outside the CDR3, is EAGVTQSPTHLIKTRGQQATLRCSPISGHTSVYWYQQALGLGLQFLLWYDEGEERNRGNFPPRFSGRQFPNYSSELNVNALELEDSALYLCASSPTGVSYNSPLHFGNGTRLTVT.

The chain couples TRBV5-4 to TRBJ2-1; 7 nucleotides align to TRBD2. CDR1 SGHNT and CDR2 YYREEE come from the germline V gene (reference sequence). The CDR3 spans 13 residues. With 4 bases clipped from V and 8 bases from J, the junction kept 6 bases outside the gene matches. DNA for the CDR3: TGTGCCAGCAGCCGCCCTACTAGCGATGAGCAGTTCTTC. This gives the protein CASSRPTSDEQFF.

V gene TRBV19 combines with J gene TRBJ2-1; 7 nucleotides match TRBD2. V lost 1 base and J lost 3; bases outside the gene matches: 3. Germline V gene data show CDR1 as LNHDA and CDR2 as SQIVND (reference sequence). The CDR3 runs to 15 residues. In DNA, the CDR3 is TGTGCCAGTAGTATAGGCGGGAGTGGCTACAATGAGCAGTTCTTC. The encoded protein is CASSIGGSGYNEQFF.

This clone was observed a handful of times. The chain recombines TRBV30 with TRBJ1-5, with D tentatively TRBD1 (5 bases). There are 14 residues in the CDR3. The germline CDR1 and CDR2 sequences are GTSNPN and SVGIG (reference sequence). V was shortened by 5 bases and J by 2 bases, with 13 bases between the two germline ends. This CDR3 is CAWSRGLGNQPQHF. CDR3 in DNA: TGTGCCTGGTCGCGGGGGTTGGGCAATCAGCCCCAGCATTTT.